Presented here are 16 T cell receptor beta chains from one specimen sequenced in a study of blood T cell repertoires in COVID-19. Only in-frame clones appear in the TCRdb table, and some are missing; sequencing was by immunoSEQ multiplex PCR. The repertoire has over 350,000 clones, more than 80% of them found once; the top ten carry more than 1.4%. The sample consisted of peripheral blood. These receptor sequences come from a woman aged 25 to 45 with active or convalescent COVID-19.

V usage is TRBV2 and J usage is TRBJ2-3; 14 bases align to TRBD2. The germline gives CDR1 SNHLY, CDR2 FYNNEI. CDR3 length: 16 residues. The junction had 6 bases not matched to a gene; V was cut back by 4 bases and J by 6 bases. The CDR3 here is CASSATSGGVADTQYF. DNA of the CDR3: TGTGCCAGCAGTGCGACTAGCGGGGGGGTAGCGGATACGCAGTATTTT.

This rearrangement joins TRBV18 to TRBJ2-1, with 8 bases identical to TRBD2. V lost 5 bases and J lost 8; bases outside the gene matches: 17. The CDR3 runs 17 residues. In germline, CDR1 is KGHSH, CDR2 LQKENI. Written as DNA, the CDR3 is TGTGCCAGCTCAGAGGGATTGGCGGGAGGTTTGAACGATGAGCAGTTCTTC. Translated: CASSEGLAGGLNDEQFF.

V gene TRBV7-9 combines with J gene TRBJ1-1; no clear D. This CDR3 region has 13 residues. From germline, CDR1 is SEHNR and CDR2 FQNEAQ (reference sequence). Trimming took 1 base from V and 4 from J, leaving 7 bases between them. The CDR3 here is CASSLEPGTEAFF. The DNA for the CDR3 is TGTGCCAGCAGCTTAGAACCGGGCACTGAAGCTTTCTTT.

The genes are TRBV11-2 and TRBJ2-1; TRBD2 agrees at 10 bases. V gave up 3 bases and J gave up 2 bases; unmatched junction bases: 4. CDR3 length: 16 residues. From germline, CDR1 is SGHAT and CDR2 FQNNGV. The CDR3 region is CASSFFSGRAYNEQFF. In nucleotides, the CDR3 is TGTGCCAGCAGCTTTTTCAGCGGGAGGGCCTACAATGAGCAGTTCTTC.

A few counts support this clone. The chain joins TRBV5-1 to TRBJ2-2, with a possible D match to TRBD1 (5 bases). The CDR3 consists of 14 residues. In germline, CDR1 is SGHRS, CDR2 YFSETQ. V dropped 2 bases and J dropped 4 bases, with 9 bases sitting between them. The DNA for the CDR3 is TGCGCCAGCAGCTTTACAGGACCCACCGGGGAGCTGTTTTTT. This sequence encodes CASSFTGPTGELFF.

The chain employs TRBV7-6 and TRBJ2-2, with D maybe TRBD2 (6 bases). V was trimmed by 2 bases and J by 3 bases, leaving 10 bases between them. Per germline, CDR1 SGHVS and CDR2 FNYEAQ. CDR3 length: 15 residues. The CDR3 loop is CASSLLADDTGELFF. For the CDR3, the DNA is TGTGCCAGCAGCTTATTAGCGGATGACACCGGGGAGCTGTTTTTT.

V usage is TRBV7-9 and J usage is TRBJ2-5; tentative D call: TRBD1 (6 bases). Trimming left V 5 bases short and J 2 bases short, with 15 bases between. The CDR3 is 15 amino acids. Germline V lookup: CDR1 SEHNR, CDR2 FQNEAQ (reference sequence). The CDR3 DNA reads as TGTGCCAGCAGCCACCAGTGGGGGCCACAAGAGACCCAGTACTTC. It encodes CASSHQWGPQETQYF.

The chain couples TRBV23-1 to TRBJ1-2; no definite D call. TRBV23-1 is given ORF status, its function remaining uncertain. CDR3 length equals 11 residues. V lost 8 bases to trimming and J lost 5 bases, with 9 bases between them. CDR3 DNA: TGCGCCAGCCAAGGGAGGTATGGCTACACCTTC. Translation gives CASQGRYGYTF.

The chain employs TRBV10-1 and TRBJ1-1; a possible D gene is TRBD1 (6 bases). The V gene lost 4 bases and the J gene lost 9 bases, with 12 bases spanning the gap. The CDR3 runs to 12 residues. Germline lookup yields CDR1 WNHNN and CDR2 SYGVQD (reference sequence). CDR3 sequence: CASSVSDSKAFF. CDR3 nucleotides: TGCGCCAGCAGTGTGTCGGACAGCAAAGCTTTCTTT.

V is TRBV11-2 and J is TRBJ2-3, with 11 bases aligning to TRBD1. With V trimmed by 1 base and J by 6 bases, 3 bases remained unmatched. The CDR3 consists of 15 residues. Germline CDR1 and CDR2: SGHAT and FQNNGV. The CDR3 nucleotides are TGTGCCAGCAGCTTAGGGACAGGGGGCGCGGATACGCAGTATTTT. Translation gives CASSLGTGGADTQYF. Filled out from reference TRBV11-2 and TRBJ2-3, the complete variable domain reads EAGVAQSPRYKIIEKRQSVAFWCNPISGHATLYWYQQILGQGPKLLIQFQNNGVVDDSQLPKDRFSAERLKGVDSTLKIQPAKLEDSAVYLCASSLGTGGADTQYFGPGTRLTVL.

The gene calls are TRBV13 and TRBJ1-2, with D unresolved. The CDR3 extends over 15 amino acids. V lost 0 bases and J lost 0, with 8 bases in between. Per germline, CDR1 PRHDT and CDR2 FYEKMQ (reference sequence). CDR3 region: CASSLGGVPNYGYTF. CDR3 bases: TGTGCCAGCAGCTTAGGCGGAGTCCCTAACTATGGCTACACCTTC.

V and J are TRBV7-9 and TRBJ2-5, with 7 bases that match TRBD1. Germline V gene data show CDR1 as SEHNR and CDR2 as FQNEAQ (reference sequence). This CDR3 has 17 amino acids. J gave up 0 bases and V 5 bases, and 12 bases lay outside the gene matches. The chain's CDR3 is CASSILQGTRYQETQYF. As DNA, the CDR3 is TGTGCCAGCAGCATACTACAGGGGACCCGGTACCAAGAGACCCAGTACTTC.

The chain employs TRBV7-8 and TRBJ1-1; no definite D call. V was trimmed by 0 bases and J by 4 bases, leaving 12 bases between them. CDR1 is SGHVS and CDR2 is FQNEAQ in the germline V gene. CDR3 length equals 15 residues. The CDR3 protein is CASSLARGGSTEAFF. The CDR3 DNA sequence: TGTGCCAGCAGCTTAGCCCGGGGAGGGAGCACTGAAGCTTTCTTT.

The sample holds one count of this clone. The rearrangement links TRBV20-1 to TRBJ2-5; 12 nucleotides line up with TRBD2. Germline CDR1 and CDR2: DFQATT and SNEGSKA (reference sequence). V was clipped by 3 bases and J by 5 bases; unmatched bases: 16. The CDR3 totals 18 residues. DNA for the CDR3: TGCAGTGCTAGTTCCCCAGGTGCTAGCGGGAGGGTAGGGGAGACCCAGTACTTC. Translation gives CSASSPGASGRVGETQYF.

The chain is built from TRBV7-8 and TRBJ2-1; weak D call: TRBD1 (5 bases). Trimming stripped 3 bases from V and 4 bases from J, with 16 bases between. Per germline, CDR1 SGHVS and CDR2 FQNEAQ. The CDR3 covers 16 residues. The CDR3 sequence is CASSLAGQSTYNEQFF. CDR3 nucleotide sequence: TGTGCCAGCAGCTTGGCAGGACAAAGTACTTACAATGAGCAGTTCTTC.

V and J are TRBV30 and TRBJ1-4, with TRBD1 matching over 7 bases. The germline CDR1 and CDR2 sequences are GTSNPN and SVGIG (reference sequence). This CDR3 is 15 amino acids long. The V segment lost 3 bases and the J segment 5 bases; nucleotides outside the gene matches: 9. The CDR3 region is CAWSLIAGQNEKLFF. In nucleotides, the CDR3 is TGTGCCTGGAGCCTAATAGCGGGACAGAATGAAAAACTGTTTTTT.